These 6 T cell receptor beta chains share one sample of origin, sequenced in a study of T-cell reconstitution after alpha-beta-depleted transplantation in children. As it was prepared, the TCRbeta library received unique molecular identifiers. TCRdb itself ran the PCR reads through MiXCR, one entry per CDR3 protein. Among fewer than 700,000 distinct CDR3 sequences listed, under 25% were seen once. The sample consisted of PBMCs, mostly from graft donor cells, taken 360 days after TCRalphabeta/CD19-depleted stem cell transplant. Receptors were obtained from a boy less than two years old who had a stem cell transplant for acute myeloid leukemia, so the T cells may come from the graft donor.

The genes are TRBV7-3 and TRBJ2-3; possible D gene TRBD1, 6 bases. This CDR3 has 14 residues. The germline gives CDR1 SGHTA, CDR2 FQGTGA. V was pared by 6 bases and J by 2 bases, with 12 bases between. CDR3 amino acids: CASSTRGNTDTQYF. The CDR3, as DNA: TGTGCCAGCAGTACCAGGGGAAACACAGATACGCAGTATTTT.

This clonotype was recorded at least ten times. The rearrangement joins TRBV7-3 to TRBJ2-1, with 7 nucleotides matching TRBD1. CDR1 is SGHTA, CDR2 FQGTGA, per germline. V gave up 5 bases and J gave up 9 bases; unmatched junction bases: 10. The CDR3 has 14 amino acids. DNA of the CDR3: TGTGCCAGCAGCCAGCCGGACAGGTCGGTTGAGCAGTTCTTC. This translates into CASSQPDRSVEQFF.

This chain connects TRBV28 to TRBJ2-3; D not certain. The CDR3 sequence is 17 residues long. CDR1 MDHEN and CDR2 SYDVKM come from the germline V gene. Trimming took off 5 bases at V and 4 bases at J, with 22 bases between the two ends. The CDR3 coding sequence is TGTGCCAGCAGTCGCTACTCAGATTCCTACGAGGCAGATACGCAGTATTTT. It specifies CASSRYSDSYEADTQYF.

This clonotype was seen ten or more times. The rearrangement uses TRBV7-2 and TRBJ2-1; 7 bases are shared with TRBD2. CDR1 and CDR2 from the germline V gene are SGHTA and FQGNSA. This CDR3 has 14 residues. Trimming at V came to 2 bases and at J to 7 bases, leaving 5 bases not matched to a gene. The CDR3 region is CASSLSGGVNEQFF. The CDR3 nucleotides are TGTGCCAGCAGCTTATCTGGGGGGGTGAATGAGCAGTTCTTC. Full variable domain (outside the CDR3, taken from reference TRBV7-2 and TRBJ2-1): GAGVSQSPSNKVTEKGKDVELRCDPISGHTALYWYRQSLGQGLEFLIYFQGNSAPDKSGLPSDRFSAERTGGSVSTLTIQRTQQEDSAVYLCASSLSGGVNEQFFGPGTRLTVL.

This clonotype appeared a few times. The V and J genes are TRBV11-1 and TRBJ2-7; TRBD1 matches 7 bases. The germline V gene has CDR1 SGHAT and CDR2 FQDESV (reference sequence). The CDR3 contains 18 residues. The ends lost 5 bases at V and 3 bases at J; junction bases unmatched: 19. The CDR3 nucleotides are TGTGCCAGCAGCCCATCCACAGGGGACAGCTATCCTGGCTACGAGCAGTACTTC. Its protein is CASSPSTGDSYPGYEQYF.

This clonotype was picked up many times. CDR3 DNA: TGCGCCAGCAGCTTAGGGGGGGGGCGCCTGGACAATGAGCAGTTCTTC. Translation: CASSLGGGRLDNEQFF. The V gene is TRBV5-1, the J gene TRBJ2-1, with a possible D match to TRBD2 (7 bases). Germline CDR1 is SGHRS and CDR2 is YFSETQ. Trimming stripped 2 bases from V and 5 bases from J, with 17 bases between. The CDR3 totals 16 residues.